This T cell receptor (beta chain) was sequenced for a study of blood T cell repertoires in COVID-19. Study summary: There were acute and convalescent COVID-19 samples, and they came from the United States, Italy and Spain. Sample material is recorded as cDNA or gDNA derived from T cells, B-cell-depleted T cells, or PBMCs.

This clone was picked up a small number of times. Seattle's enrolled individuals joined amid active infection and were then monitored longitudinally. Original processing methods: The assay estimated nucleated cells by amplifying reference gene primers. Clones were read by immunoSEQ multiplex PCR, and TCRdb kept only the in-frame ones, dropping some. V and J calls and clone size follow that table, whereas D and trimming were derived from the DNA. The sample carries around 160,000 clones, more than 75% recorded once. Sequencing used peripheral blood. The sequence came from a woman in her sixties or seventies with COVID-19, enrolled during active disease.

The CDR3 DNA sequence: TGTGCCTGGAACCCCGGGGGGGTTCACTATGGCTACACCTTC. It encodes CAWNPGGVHYGYTF. The J gene is TRBJ1-2, the V gene TRBV30; possible D gene TRBD1, 5 bases. V lost 4 bases and J lost 3, with 15 bases in between. CDR3 length equals 14 residues. CDR1 and CDR2 from the germline V gene are GTSNPN and SVGIG (reference sequence).